The 14 T cell receptor beta chains below all came from one sample that was sequenced in a study of OX40 agonist ivuxolimab in advanced cancers. The protocol was immunoSEQ multiplex PCR, while the TCRdb copy is restricted to in-frame clones and leaves out a portion. This sample has more than 20,000 clones, with approximately 88% found just once. The sample consisted of CD4+ or CD8+ T cells sorted from blood, taken in a trial of the OX40 agonist ivuxolimab. These receptors were taken from an adult with an advanced solid tumor such as melanoma, head and neck, liver or kidney cancer.

The chain links TRBV9 to TRBJ2-2; possible D gene TRBD1, 6 bases. The germline V gene encodes CDR1 SGDLS and CDR2 YYNGEE. Trimming removed 4 bases from V and 1 base from J, with 14 bases in between. The CDR3 covers 16 residues. The chain's CDR3 is CASSPLWTENTGELFF. The CDR3 bases are TGTGCCAGCAGCCCCCTTTGGACAGAGAACACCGGGGAGCTGTTTTTT. The whole variable domain, remainder taken from reference TRBV9 and TRBJ2-2, is DSGVTQTPKHLITATGQRVTLRCSPRSGDLSVYWYQQSLDQGLQFLIQYYNGEERAKGNILERFSAQQFPDLHSELNLSSLELGDSALYFCASSPLWTENTGELFFGEGSRLTVL.

The genes are TRBV27 and TRBJ2-2; perhaps TRBD2 as D (6 bases). V was trimmed by 6 bases and J by 4 bases, leaving 18 bases between them. CDR3 length: 16 residues. The germline V gene encodes CDR1 MNHEY and CDR2 SMNVEV (reference sequence). Here the CDR3 reads CASRGGWVGPTGELFF. The CDR3 region has the DNA TGTGCCAGCAGGGGGGGATGGGTCGGGCCCACCGGGGAGCTGTTTTTT.

The chain is built from TRBV7-9 and TRBJ1-4, with D hard to call. The CDR3 is made up of 12 amino acids. Germline V CDR1 and CDR2: SEHNR, FQNEAQ (reference sequence). V was cut by 1 base and J by 11 bases, with 8 bases left in between. The CDR3 spells CASSLEGGKLFF. CDR3 nucleotides: TGTGCCAGCAGCTTAGAAGGAGGGAAACTGTTTTTT.

There are a few counts of this clone. This chain uses TRBV30 with TRBJ2-7; 12 nucleotides align to TRBD2. After removal of 2 bases from V and 6 bases from J, the junction contained 11 bases not matched to a gene. Germline CDR1 reads GTSNPN; CDR2 reads SVGIG (reference sequence). The CDR3 runs 16 residues. The CDR3 nucleotides read TGTGCCTGGAGTACGTTCTCTAGCGGGAGGGCGGGCGAGCAGTACTTC. Protein: CAWSTFSSGRAGEQYF.

This rearrangement joins TRBV5-4 to TRBJ2-2, with 9 bases that match TRBD1. The CDR3 consists of 16 residues. The germline V gene has CDR1 SGHNT and CDR2 YYREEE (reference sequence). With 5 bases clipped from V and 6 bases from J, the junction kept 11 bases outside the gene matches. CDR3 DNA sequence: TGTGCCAGCAGTTATACCGGGACAGGGTTACCCGGGGAGCTGTTTTTT. Encoded protein: CASSYTGTGLPGELFF.

V gene TRBV6-5 combines with J gene TRBJ1-1; D is possibly TRBD1 (5 bases). V was clipped by 7 bases and J by 10 bases, with 22 bases between them. Germline CDR1 is MNHEY and CDR2 is SVGAGI. The CDR3 consists of 14 residues. This CDR3 is CASTSGGTPGTAFF. The CDR3 DNA reads TGTGCCAGCACTTCCGGGGGGACCCCCGGGACAGCTTTCTTT.

This clone was detected once. V is TRBV4-1 and J is TRBJ1-5, with D possibly TRBD1 on 6 matching bases. The CDR3 covers 15 residues. V was trimmed by 8 bases and J by 6 bases, leaving 20 bases between them. CDR1 MGHRA and CDR2 YSYEKL come from the germline V gene. Written as DNA, the CDR3 is TGCGCCAGCTCATACCTGGACAGTTCGCCTCAGCCCCAGCATTTT. This encodes CASSYLDSSPQPQHF.

This chain connects TRBV19 to TRBJ1-5; the match to TRBD1 covers 7 bases. Germline lookup yields CDR1 LNHDA and CDR2 SQIVND (reference sequence). After removal of 3 bases from V and 9 bases from J, the junction contained 8 bases not matched to a gene. The CDR3 has 14 residues. CDR3 amino acids: CASSMWTGAGPQHF. The CDR3 nucleotides read TGTGCCAGTAGTATGTGGACAGGCGCCGGGCCCCAGCATTTT.

The chain is built from TRBV19 and TRBJ1-1; 7 bases are shared with TRBD1. The CDR3 runs 15 residues. The germline CDR1 and CDR2 sequences are LNHDA and SQIVND (reference sequence). V was clipped by 3 bases and J by 1 base; unmatched bases: 5. The CDR3 loop is CASSIGQGGNTEAFF. In DNA, the CDR3 is TGTGCCAGTAGTATCGGGCAGGGGGGGAACACTGAAGCTTTCTTT.

The chain recombines TRBV2 with TRBJ2-5; D gene uncertain. V lost 4 bases to trimming and J lost 1 base, with 10 bases between them. From germline, CDR1 is SNHLY and CDR2 FYNNEI. This CDR3 contains 14 residues. The CDR3 DNA sequence: TGTGCCAGCAGTGTAGACACGGCCCAAGAGACCCAGTACTTC. Its translation: CASSVDTAQETQYF.

The J gene is TRBJ2-7, the V gene TRBV7-9; D is uncertain. The CDR3 consists of 13 residues. Between the trimmed V and J ends, which lost 1 base and 2 bases, there was a span of 6 bases. Germline CDR1 is SEHNR and CDR2 is FQNEAQ (reference sequence). CDR3: CASSLDGPYEQYF. CDR3 bases: TGTGCCAGCAGCTTAGATGGGCCCTACGAGCAGTACTTC. The full variable domain, rest sourced from reference TRBV7-9 and TRBJ2-7, is DTGVSQNPRHKITKRGQNVTFRCDPISEHNRLYWYRQTLGQGPEFLTYFQNEAQLEKSRLLSDRFSAERPKGSFSTLEIQRTEQGDSAMYLCASSLDGPYEQYFGPGTRLTVT.

The chain uses TRBV9 and TRBJ2-7, with 12 bases that match TRBD2. The CDR3 sequence is 17 residues long. The V and J ends lost 3 bases and 5 bases, in that order; junction bases with no gene match: 12. Germline CDR1 and CDR2: SGDLS and YYNGEE. The CDR3 sequence: CASSADPGLAGTHEQYF. As DNA, the CDR3 is TGTGCCAGCAGCGCCGACCCCGGACTAGCGGGAACCCACGAGCAGTACTTC.

J is TRBJ1-3 and V is TRBV5-3; no definite D call. TRBV5-3 carries the ORF label, with uncertain function. This CDR3 has 15 residues. V lost 0 bases, J lost 10 bases, and 17 bases lay in between. In DNA form, the CDR3 reads TGTGCCAGAAGCTTGGGTTTGAGGCCTAAGCGTACCATATATTTT. Encoded protein: CARSLGLRPKRTIYF.

This chain uses TRBV28 with TRBJ2-5; 8 bases are a match to TRBD1. Germline assignment: CDR1 MDHEN and CDR2 SYDVKM. V shed 2 bases and J 4 bases; nucleotides not matched to a gene: 3. The CDR3 contains 14 residues. The CDR3 spells CASSLAGGVETQYF. CDR3 coding DNA: TGTGCCAGCAGTTTAGCAGGGGGCGTAGAGACCCAGTACTTC.